This TCR beta chain was recorded in a study of T cells in tuberculosis. Regarding time point: new active TB diagnosis, blood taken before or within 7 days of starting treatment. The CDR3 is 15 amino acids. V gave up 1 base and J gave up 7 bases; unmatched junction bases: 6. Germline V lookup: CDR1 MNHNS, CDR2 SASEGT. This clone was seen only a few times. TCRdb keeps only in-frame clones here, not all; method: immunoSEQ multiplex PCR. The table records tens of thousands of clones, roughly 84% of them present only once. Source: PBMCs, taken at tuberculosis diagnosis. This TCR was recovered from an adult with tuberculosis. The V call is TRBV6-1, the J call TRBJ1-2; TRBD1 agrees at 10 bases. The CDR3 DNA follows: TGTGCCAGCAGTGAAGAAGGACAGGGGGTTAGTGGCTACACCTTC. This gives the protein CASSEEGQGVSGYTF.